This T cell receptor (beta chain) was recorded in a study of T cells after yellow fever vaccination. This clonotype was seen a handful of times. TCRdb passed the 5' RACE reads through MiXCR, listing each CDR3 protein once. The sample records a few hundred thousand distinct CDR3 sequences, under 5% being singletons. This CDR3 has 13 residues. Trimming stripped 3 bases from V and 4 bases from J, with 10 bases between. Germline CDR1 reads SGHRS; CDR2 reads YFSETQ. This receptor was obtained from a man aged 18 to 30 who received the YFV17D yellow fever vaccine. The rearrangement uses TRBV5-1 and TRBJ1-1, with a tentative D call TRBD1 (5 bases). The sequenced sample was PBMCs, obtained 5 days after the yellow fever booster vaccination. The CDR3 spells CASSWTLGTEAFF. The CDR3 coding sequence is TGCGCCAGCAGCTGGACATTAGGCACTGAAGCTTTCTTT.